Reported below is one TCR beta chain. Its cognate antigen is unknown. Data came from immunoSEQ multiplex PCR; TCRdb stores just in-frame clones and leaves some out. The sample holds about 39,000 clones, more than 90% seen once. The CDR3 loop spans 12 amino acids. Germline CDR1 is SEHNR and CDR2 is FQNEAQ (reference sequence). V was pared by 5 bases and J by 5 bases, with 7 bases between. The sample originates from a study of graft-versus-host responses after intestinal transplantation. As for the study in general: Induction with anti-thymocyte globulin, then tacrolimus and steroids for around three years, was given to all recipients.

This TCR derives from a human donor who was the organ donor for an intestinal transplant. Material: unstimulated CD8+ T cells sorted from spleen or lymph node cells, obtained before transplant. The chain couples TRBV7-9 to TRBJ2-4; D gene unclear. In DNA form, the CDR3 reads TGTGCCAGCAGCCCTCTCCAAAACATTCAGTACTTC. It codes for CASSPLQNIQYF.